Listed below are T cell receptor beta chains from one sample, sequenced in a study of shared clonotypes between healthy human individuals. Some clones are missing from TCRdb's copy, which holds only in-frame ones; the method was immunoSEQ multiplex PCR. The table shows over 2 million clones, with approximately 95% occurring only once. The specimen was naive CD8+ T cells sorted from blood. Receptors originate from a man between 18 and 29 years old in good health. CDR3s include the opening cysteine and the closing phenylalanine or tryptophan. Each record gives: D gene, J gene, V gene, CDR3 protein. A D gene is named only where the DNA matches it firmly.

D: -
J: TRBJ2-3
V: TRBV5-4
CDR3: CASSFRERTYTDTQYF

D: TRBD2
J: TRBJ2-5
V: TRBV14
CDR3: CASSQDGVAGETEYF

D: TRBD1
J: TRBJ1-1
V: TRBV14
CDR3: CASSDRGAGTEAFF

D: -
J: TRBJ2-1
V: TRBV7-9
CDR3: CASSHGEVLYNEQFF

D: TRBD1
J: TRBJ2-1
V: TRBV6-5
CDR3: CASSYLPRGTYNEQFF

D: TRBD2
J: TRBJ2-2
V: TRBV5-4
CDR3: CASSLSGRAVDGELFF

D: TRBD2
J: TRBJ2-7
V: TRBV18
CDR3: CASSQGYSTVAGSYEQYF

D: -
J: TRBJ2-7
V: TRBV7-9
CDR3: CASSFSEGTYEQYF

D: TRBD2
J: TRBJ2-5
V: TRBV25-1
CDR3: CASSELTSGLQTQYF

D: -
J: TRBJ2-7
V: TRBV6-5
CDR3: CASSPPGEGYEQYF

D: -
J: TRBJ2-1
V: TRBV11-2
CDR3: CASSLEGSSYNEQFF

D: TRBD2
J: TRBJ2-3
V: TRBV7-9
CDR3: CASNLIAGISTDTQYF

D: TRBD2
J: TRBJ2-7
V: TRBV28
CDR3: CASSLRGIGGEQYF

D: TRBD1
J: TRBJ2-7
V: TRBV6-1
CDR3: CASSEHRGHDWEQYF

D: TRBD1
J: TRBJ1-5
V: TRBV6-6
CDR3: CAAWTGWFNQPQHF

D: TRBD2
J: TRBJ2-7
V: TRBV7-9
CDR3: CASSLGGEGTDSYEQYF

D: -
J: TRBJ2-7
V: TRBV13
CDR3: CASSLDIGGPSYEQYF

D: -
J: TRBJ1-6
V: TRBV4-3
CDR3: CASSQEAASSYNSPLHF

D: -
J: TRBJ2-2
V: TRBV28
CDR3: CASSLEGGGLNTGELFF

D: -
J: TRBJ1-1
V: TRBV27
CDR3: CVSGQGSPTEAFF

D: -
J: TRBJ2-1
V: TRBV19
CDR3: CASSIFGEMGNEQFF

D: -
J: TRBJ2-3
V: TRBV5-1
CDR3: CASSGVVEDYTDTQYF

D: TRBD1
J: TRBJ2-3
V: TRBV9
CDR3: CASSGGTGGTDTQYF

D: -
J: TRBJ2-1
V: TRBV27
CDR3: CASSSSTSGGYNEQFF

D: -
J: TRBJ2-1
V: TRBV4-3
CDR3: CASSPGRPAYNEQFF

D: TRBD2
J: TRBJ2-1
V: TRBV27
CDR3: CASSLGAGGPYNEQFF

D: -
J: TRBJ1-6
V: TRBV2
CDR3: CASSEALPQGGWFSPLHF

D: -
J: TRBJ2-7
V: TRBV6-5
CDR3: CASSYLDGFYEQYF

D: TRBD1
J: TRBJ1-2
V: TRBV7-3
CDR3: CASSLLGTGDITF

D: -
J: TRBJ2-2
V: TRBV7-9
CDR3: CASSLVGPGTGELFF

D: -
J: TRBJ1-1
V: TRBV4-1
CDR3: CASSHTQGNTEAFF

D: TRBD1
J: TRBJ2-7
V: TRBV5-5
CDR3: CASSWGTGGYEQYF

D: TRBD1
J: TRBJ1-2
V: TRBV9
CDR3: CASSASFRGPDTGYTF

D: TRBD2
J: TRBJ2-7
V: TRBV5-1
CDR3: CASREGIAYEQYF

D: -
J: TRBJ1-6
V: TRBV11-2
CDR3: CASSLAGENSPLHF

D: -
J: TRBJ2-7
V: TRBV6-6
CDR3: CASSSGHASASYEQYF

D: -
J: TRBJ2-1
V: TRBV29-1
CDR3: CSVGAIYNEQFF

D: -
J: TRBJ1-6
V: TRBV27
CDR3: CATKTQGGNSPLHF

D: TRBD1
J: TRBJ2-5
V: TRBV9
CDR3: CASSAGTGGRETQYF

D: -
J: TRBJ2-7
V: TRBV15
CDR3: CATSGRDPNYEQYF

D: TRBD1
J: TRBJ1-4
V: TRBV13
CDR3: CASSAGQENEKLFF

D: -
J: TRBJ2-3
V: TRBV4-2
CDR3: CASSQVGDTQYF

D: -
J: TRBJ2-7
V: TRBV29-1
CDR3: CSVRKVYGNEQYF

D: -
J: TRBJ2-7
V: TRBV5-1
CDR3: CASSLVVGGAYEQYF

D: TRBD1
J: TRBJ2-7
V: TRBV7-7
CDR3: CASSPGTDWYEQYF

D: -
J: TRBJ2-7
V: TRBV5-6
CDR3: CASTWGVEGGTHREQYF

D: TRBD1
J: TRBJ1-4
V: TRBV28
CDR3: CASSLDRQGPEKLFF

D: -
J: TRBJ2-7
V: TRBV9
CDR3: CASSVGQGIPYEQYF

D: -
J: TRBJ2-7
V: TRBV27
CDR3: CASSFGGPTYEQYF

D: -
J: TRBJ2-1
V: TRBV11-2
CDR3: CASSSWGLGVNEQFF

D: -
J: TRBJ1-1
V: TRBV5-4
CDR3: CASSPLGGDMNTEAFF

D: -
J: TRBJ2-7
V: TRBV28
CDR3: CASSFRPNEQYF

D: -
J: TRBJ2-5
V: TRBV29-1
CDR3: CSVAGGVETQYF

D: TRBD1
J: TRBJ1-2
V: TRBV6-1
CDR3: CASSGRGDSLPGYTF

D: -
J: TRBJ1-1
V: TRBV5-3
CDR3: CAADTEAFF